The present entry profiles one TCR beta chain with its context. These data originate in a study of Ad26.COV2.S vaccination and SARS-CoV-2 variants. Overall study context: Sample donor was a member of the COV1001 Ad26.COV2.S trial arm.

V gave up 0 bases and J gave up 7 bases, with 7 bases separating them. The germline CDR1 and CDR2 sequences are LGHNA and YNFKEQ. This CDR3 region has 13 residues. Only in-frame clones appear in the TCRdb table, and some are missing; sequencing was by immunoSEQ multiplex PCR. The data show hundreds of thousands of clones, with over 75% seen just once and about 3.4% held by the top ten. Treatment reported: 15 to 20 received Ad26.COV2.S at low or high dose, single or two shots; about 5 received placebo; per-sample allocation not given. It was on day 63 after the first vaccine or placebo injection that samples were taken.

The sample consisted of peripheral blood, taken in a trial of Ad26.COV2.S vaccine versus placebo. The source of this sequence is a person aged 18-60 years who received the Ad26.COV2.S COVID-19 vaccine or a placebo. V usage is TRBV4-2 and J usage is TRBJ1-5; D is unresolved. CDR3 loop: CASSQDHRQPQHF. CDR3 DNA sequence: TGTGCCAGCAGCCAAGATCACCGACAGCCCCAGCATTTT.